The 26 T cell receptor beta chains given below trace back to one sample, sequenced in a study of cytomegalovirus exposure and HLA in healthy donors. Measured with immunoSEQ multiplex PCR; TCRdb has only the in-frame clones, and not every one. This table holds about 170,000 clones, 85% to 90% found once. The material sequenced was PBMCs. Receptor source: a woman aged 18 to 35 in good health and CMV-seropositive.

The V call is TRBV7-6, the J call TRBJ1-1; 8 nucleotides line up with TRBD1. CDR3 length: 16 amino acids. The ends lost 0 bases at V and 4 bases at J; junction bases unmatched: 7. CDR1 is SGHVS, CDR2 FNYEAQ, per germline. The CDR3 region has the DNA TGTGCCAGCAGCTTAGCTTCGCAGGGGGCGGTCACTGAAGCTTTCTTT. Its protein product is CASSLASQGAVTEAFF.

The chain is built from TRBV9 and TRBJ1-1; D unresolved. V was shortened by 3 bases and J by 6 bases, with 18 bases between the two germline ends. CDR1 is SGDLS and CDR2 is YYNGEE in the germline V gene. This CDR3 comprises 15 residues. In nucleotides, the CDR3 is TGTGCCAGCAGCGGACTGCTAGGTAGTGTGCCTGAAGCTTTCTTT. Encoded protein: CASSGLLGSVPEAFF. Supplemented by reference TRBV9 and TRBJ1-1, the full variable domain reads DSGVTQTPKHLITATGQRVTLRCSPRSGDLSVYWYQQSLDQGLQFLIQYYNGEERAKGNILERFSAQQFPDLHSELNLSSLELGDSALYFCASSGLLGSVPEAFFGQGTRLTVV.

This sequence joins TRBV27 and TRBJ2-7; 9 positions match TRBD1. There are 14 residues in the CDR3. CDR1 is MNHEY and CDR2 is SMNVEV in the germline V gene (reference sequence). V dropped 5 bases and J dropped 8; count of bases not matched to a gene: 10. The CDR3, as DNA: TGTGCCAGCAGTCCTTTCGGGACAGGGAGAAAGCAGTACTTC. Amino acids: CASSPFGTGRKQYF.

The chain couples TRBV19 to TRBJ2-1, with D perhaps matching TRBD1 (7 bases). Trimming cost V 5 bases and J 5 bases, with 19 bases left between them. The CDR3 totals 16 residues. Germline CDR1 LNHDA, CDR2 SQIVND (reference sequence). The CDR3: CASSLWTGGYHNEQFF. CDR3 coding DNA: TGTGCCAGTAGTTTATGGACAGGAGGGTATCACAATGAGCAGTTCTTC.

This chain connects TRBV6-5 to TRBJ2-1; no clear D. CDR1 and CDR2 (germline): MNHEY, SVGAGI. The V end lost 0 bases, the J end lost 6 bases, and 12 bases lay between the germline ends. There are 15 residues in the CDR3. CDR3 nucleotide sequence: TGTGCCAGCAGTTACTCGTTCGTGGAGCCCAATGAGCAGTTCTTC. Translating it yields CASSYSFVEPNEQFF.

This clone has only one observation. V is TRBV10-3 and J is TRBJ2-5, with D uncertain. CDR3 length: 12 residues. The V gene's germline CDR1 is ENHRY and CDR2 SYGVKD. V was pared by 5 bases and J by 3 bases, with 7 bases between. The CDR3 loop reads CAISNLEETQYF. The CDR3 DNA is TGTGCCATCAGTAACTTAGAAGAGACCCAGTACTTC.

J is TRBJ2-7 and V is TRBV7-9; 11 nucleotides match TRBD1. The V gene's germline CDR1 is SEHNR and CDR2 FQNEAQ (reference sequence). V was pared by 3 bases and J by 1 base, with 2 bases of the junction left unmatched. The CDR3 is made up of 15 amino acids. This CDR3 is CASSLDRGQSYEQYF. CDR3 sequence (DNA): TGTGCCAGCAGCTTGGACAGGGGGCAGTCCTACGAGCAGTACTTC.

Note on this clone: A single base separates this from a much larger clone, so it may be a read error. The chain carries TRBV6-1 and TRBJ2-7, with TRBD1 identical over 8 bases. This CDR3 contains 14 residues. V lost 5 bases, J lost 0 bases, and 3 bases stayed unmatched. Germline V gene sequence: CDR1 MNHNS, CDR2 SASEGT. DNA of the CDR3: TGTGCCAGCAGTCCGGGACAGGCCTCCTACGAGCAGTACTTC. Its translation: CASSPGQASYEQYF.

V usage is TRBV7-2 and J usage is TRBJ2-7, with 8 bases fitting TRBD1. The J segment lost 2 bases and the V segment lost 4 bases, leaving 13 bases of the junction unmatched. In germline, CDR1 is SGHTA, CDR2 FQGNSA. There are 17 residues in the CDR3. This chain's CDR3 is CASSSRRKMTGAYEQYF. DNA for the CDR3: TGTGCCAGCAGCTCACGCCGGAAGATGACAGGGGCCTACGAGCAGTACTTC.

The V gene is TRBV5-1, the J gene TRBJ1-2; D perhaps matches TRBD1 (5 bases). Germline V lookup: CDR1 SGHRS, CDR2 YFSETQ. V lost 1 base, J lost 2 bases, and 6 bases lay in between. This CDR3 is built from 13 residues. CDR3 protein: CASSLSGNYGYTF. In DNA, the CDR3 is TGCGCCAGCAGCTTGTCAGGGAACTATGGCTACACCTTC.

The chain couples TRBV6-6 to TRBJ2-7; a weak D match, TRBD2 (5 bases). The CDR3 contains 13 residues. The V end was cut by 8 bases, the J end by 0 bases, with 11 bases between. Germline values: CDR1 MNHNY, CDR2 SVGAGI (reference sequence). The CDR3 DNA sequence: TGTGCCAGCGAGGGATTTCGCTCCTACGAGCAGTACTTC. It is translated as CASEGFRSYEQYF.

The J gene is TRBJ1-5, the V gene TRBV2; D is uncertain. From germline, CDR1 is SNHLY and CDR2 FYNNEI. The germline V and J ends were trimmed by 3 bases and 4 bases, with 7 bases remaining between them. The CDR3 is 13 amino acids. The CDR3 nucleotides read TGTGCCAGCAGTGACGAGGAGAATCAGCCCCAGCATTTT. It specifies CASSDEENQPQHF.

The rearrangement uses TRBV15 and TRBJ2-6, with D perhaps matching TRBD2 (5 bases). The length of the CDR3 is 17 residues. Germline V gives CDR1 LNHNV, CDR2 YYDKDF (reference sequence). Trimming left V 3 bases short and J 1 base short, with 13 bases between. The CDR3 bases are TGTGCCACCAGCAGTCGACTAACGGAGTCTGGGGCCAACGTCCTGACTTTC. This encodes CATSSRLTESGANVLTF. Using reference TRBV15 and TRBJ2-6 for the parts outside the CDR3, the full variable domain is DAMVIQNPRYQVTQFGKPVTLSCSQTLNHNVMYWYQQKSSQAPKLLFHYYDKDFNNEADTPDNFQSRRPNTSFCFLDIRSPGLGDTAMYLCATSSRLTESGANVLTFGAGSRLTVL.

The chain couples TRBV10-3 to TRBJ2-2, with D possibly TRBD2 on 6 matching bases. The CDR3 totals 14 residues. In germline, CDR1 is ENHRY, CDR2 SYGVKD. With 5 bases removed from V and 1 base from J, the gap between germline ends came to 8 bases. CDR3 loop: CAISFSGNTGELFF. The CDR3 DNA sequence: TGTGCCATCAGTTTTAGCGGGAACACCGGGGAGCTGTTTTTT.

The V and J genes are TRBV11-3 and TRBJ2-1; D unresolved. The CDR3 totals 14 residues. In germline, CDR1 is SGHNT, CDR2 YENEEA. V was cut by 3 bases and J by 7 bases, with 13 bases left in between. The DNA of the CDR3 is TGTGCCAGCAGCTTTAGGAGAGGTGGGAATGAGCAGTTCTTC. This translates into CASSFRRGGNEQFF.

The chain couples TRBV2 to TRBJ2-1; 9 bases are shared with TRBD2. The trim removed 7 bases at V and 10 bases at J, leaving 5 bases unmatched. The CDR3 extends over 12 amino acids. Per germline, CDR1 SNHLY and CDR2 FYNNEI. The CDR3 sequence: CASTGLAGEQFF. CDR3 nucleotides: TGTGCCAGCACGGGACTAGCTGGCGAGCAGTTCTTC.

This chain joins TRBV19 and TRBJ2-7; no clear D. V was shortened by 5 bases and J by 3 bases, with 14 bases between the two germline ends. CDR1 and CDR2 (germline): LNHDA, SQIVND (reference sequence). This CDR3 comprises 14 residues. The CDR3 sequence is CASSFSYELYEQYF. DNA of the CDR3: TGTGCCAGTAGTTTTTCGTATGAGCTCTACGAGCAGTACTTC.

This chain connects TRBV10-3 to TRBJ2-2; TRBD1 matches at 7 bases. From germline, CDR1 is ENHRY and CDR2 SYGVKD. CDR3 length: 15 amino acids. The J segment lost 6 bases and the V segment lost 4 bases, leaving 8 bases of the junction unmatched. The CDR3 DNA sequence: TGTGCCATCAGTGCGACGTCAGGGGGTCCCGGGGAGCTGTTTTTT. This codes for CAISATSGGPGELFF.

The chain combines TRBV2 with TRBJ2-7, with D possibly TRBD1 on 7 matching bases. Trimming stripped 1 base from V and 4 bases from J, with 11 bases between. CDR3 size: 14 residues. The germline CDR1 and CDR2 sequences are SNHLY and FYNNEI. The CDR3 DNA sequence: TGTGCCAGCAGTGAAGACAGGGGAGGTTACGAGCAGTACTTC. Translated, it gives CASSEDRGGYEQYF.

In its sample, this clone was seen once. An end of the junction differs from the germline gene, which may be a read error. Other DNA sequences in the same sample also yield this CDR3. The chain joins TRBV7-7 to TRBJ2-1; no clear D gene. In germline, CDR1 is SSHAT, CDR2 FNYEAQ (reference sequence). This CDR3 contains 15 residues. Here the CDR3 DNA reads TGTGCTAGCAGCCACGCTTTTGGGCCCTACAATGAGCAGTTCTTC. Translating gives CASSHAFGPYNEQFF.

The genes are TRBV10-1 and TRBJ2-5; D might be TRBD2 (5 bases). The V end was cut by 6 bases, the J end by 1 base, with 12 bases between. The CDR3 runs 14 residues. CDR1 is WNHNN and CDR2 is SYGVQD in the germline V gene (reference sequence). In nucleotides, the CDR3 is TGCGCCAGCAGCCCTGGACTGAGCCAAGAGACCCAGTACTTC. Encoded protein: CASSPGLSQETQYF.

This CDR3 reads CASRGTGSTEAFF. The CDR3 bases are TGTGCCAGCAGGGGGACAGGTAGCACTGAAGCTTTCTTT. V usage is TRBV2 and J usage is TRBJ1-1; 8 positions agree with TRBD1. The CDR3 contains 13 residues. V was clipped by 6 bases and J by 4 bases; unmatched bases: 4. Germline assignment: CDR1 SNHLY and CDR2 FYNNEI.

As to this clone: This sample also contains other DNA sequences that code for the same CDR3. This chain joins TRBV6-4 and TRBJ2-3; 8 bases fit TRBD1. V lost 0 bases to trimming and J lost 4 bases; unmatched junction nucleotides: 0. The CDR3 totals 14 residues. Germline CDR1 is MRHNA and CDR2 is SNTAGT. The DNA of the CDR3 is TGTGCCAGCAGTGACTCACAGGGGGCAGATACGCAGTATTTT. Translation gives CASSDSQGADTQYF.

The V call is TRBV5-6, the J call TRBJ2-6; a weak D match, TRBD2 (5 bases). The CDR3 totals 15 residues. Between the trimmed V and J ends, which lost 0 bases and 2 bases, there was a span of 6 bases. Germline V gene sequence: CDR1 SGHDT, CDR2 YYEEEE. CDR3 DNA: TGTGCCAGCAGCTTGGGGACTGCTGGGGCCAACGTCCTGACTTTC. Translation gives CASSLGTAGANVLTF. Together with reference TRBV5-6 and TRBJ2-6, the CDR3 gives the full variable domain: DAGVTQSPTHLIKTRGQQVTLRCSPKSGHDTVSWYQQALGQGPQFIFQYYEEEERQRGNFPDRFSGHQFPNYSSELNVNALLLGDSALYLCASSLGTAGANVLTFGAGSRLTVL.

The chain links TRBV5-8 to TRBJ2-1; D is perhaps TRBD1 (6 bases). This CDR3 region has 14 residues. Trimming removed 4 bases from V and 6 bases from J, with 14 bases in between. Germline lookup yields CDR1 SGHTS and CDR2 YDEGEE. The CDR3 coding sequence is TGTGCCAGCAGCATCGGGACAAGTGTCAATGAGCAGTTCTTC. This gives the protein CASSIGTSVNEQFF.

The chain is built from TRBV6-5 and TRBJ2-1; 10 positions agree with TRBD1. This CDR3 spans 15 amino acids. Germline V gene sequence: CDR1 MNHEY, CDR2 SVGAGI. The V and J ends lost 6 bases and 4 bases, in that order; junction bases with no gene match: 6. This chain's CDR3 is CASRHRDRGYNEQFF. The CDR3 coding sequence is TGTGCCAGCAGACACCGGGACAGGGGATACAATGAGCAGTTCTTC.